Presented here are 23 T cell receptor beta chains from one specimen sequenced in a study of vaccination and CD4 T cells after COVID-19. No antigen is known for these receptors. Sample treatment: roughly 10-day PBMC culture with coronavirus spike peptide pools or control peptides (ViraFEST assay). Scientists ran DNA taken from cultured CD4+ T cells through the Oncomine TCR Beta short-read assay for sequencing. From the PCR reads, TCRdb called clonotypes with MiXCR, one entry per CDR3 protein. This sample yields 9,700 or so distinct CDR3 sequences, of which roughly two thirds are seen a single time; 37% belongs to the top ten. The specimen was CD4+ T cells from blood, cultured in vitro. The receptors originated from a human donor who had recovered from COVID-19.

This clonotype came up a few times. J is TRBJ1-2 and V is TRBV30, with a weak D call TRBD1 (5 bases). The CDR3 has 14 amino acids. The germline V and J ends were trimmed by 2 bases and 4 bases, with 14 bases remaining between them. Germline-derived CDR1 and CDR2 are GTSNPN and SVGIG (reference sequence). This CDR3 reads CAWSTGGEGYGYTF. DNA of the CDR3: TGTGCCTGGAGTACGGGAGGGGAAGGCTATGGCTACACCTTC.

This CDR3 reads CASSLQGGYEQYF. CDR3 in DNA: TGTGCCAGCAGCTTGCAGGGGGGCTACGAGCAGTACTTC. This chain connects TRBV11-3 to TRBJ2-7; D perhaps matches TRBD1 (7 bases). The CDR3 runs to 13 residues. V was pared by 3 bases and J by 3 bases, with 9 bases between. CDR1 is SGHNT and CDR2 is YENEEA in the germline V gene.

V is TRBV7-2 and J is TRBJ1-1; TRBD1 agrees at 10 bases. V lost 5 bases to trimming and J lost 6 bases; unmatched junction nucleotides: 9. The CDR3 covers 15 residues. The germline CDR1 and CDR2 sequences are SGHTA and FQGNSA. Here the CDR3 reads CASSRGQGEFSEAFF. The CDR3 DNA is TGTGCCAGCAGCAGAGGACAGGGGGAATTTTCTGAAGCTTTCTTT.

The chain joins TRBV19 to TRBJ1-5, with D possibly matching TRBD1 (5 bases). The CDR3 contains 13 residues. The V end lost 5 bases, the J end lost 4 bases, and 9 bases lay between the germline ends. Germline V lookup: CDR1 LNHDA, CDR2 SQIVND (reference sequence). CDR3 loop: CASSRGGNQPQHF. The DNA of the CDR3 is TGTGCCAGTAGTCGGGGGGGGAATCAGCCCCAGCATTTT.

The V gene is TRBV2, the J gene TRBJ1-2, with D possibly TRBD1 on 5 matching bases. The CDR3 is 13 residues long. From germline, CDR1 is SNHLY and CDR2 FYNNEI. With 4 bases removed from V and 4 bases from J, the gap between germline ends came to 10 bases. The CDR3 region is CASSGGLIYGYTF. The CDR3, as DNA: TGTGCCAGCAGTGGGGGCTTAATCTATGGCTACACCTTC. Full variable domain (missing parts from reference TRBV2 and TRBJ1-2): EPEVTQTPSHQVTQMGQEVILRCVPISNHLYFYWYRQILGQKVEFLVSFYNNEISEKSEIFDDQFSVERPDGSNFTLKIRSTKLEDSAMYFCASSGGLIYGYTFGSGTRLTVV.

The rearrangement links TRBV30 to TRBJ1-6; no clear D. The CDR3 totals 13 residues. Germline loops: CDR1 GTSNPN, CDR2 SVGIG (reference sequence). Trimming cost V 7 bases and J 0 bases, with 7 bases left between them. The CDR3 loop is CAFLVSYNSPLHF. In DNA, the CDR3 is TGTGCCTTCCTCGTCTCCTATAATTCACCCCTCCACTTT.

This clonotype was observed a handful of times. V usage is TRBV27 and J usage is TRBJ1-5, with D tentatively TRBD1 (5 bases). CDR1 and CDR2 (germline): MNHEY, SMNVEV (reference sequence). V was clipped by 6 bases and J by 2 bases, with 8 bases between them. This CDR3 comprises 13 residues. The CDR3 nucleotides read TGTGCCAGCAGCCAGACAGGCAATCAGCCCCAGCATTTT. It translates to CASSQTGNQPQHF.

The chain joins TRBV5-4 to TRBJ1-2; the match to TRBD1 covers 9 bases. The germline V gene encodes CDR1 SGHNT and CDR2 YYREEE (reference sequence). The CDR3 is 16 residues long. V dropped 4 bases and J dropped 4; count of bases not matched to a gene: 11. The CDR3 spells CASSTEGQGGAYGYTF. Here the CDR3 DNA reads TGTGCCAGCAGCACCGAGGGACAGGGCGGTGCCTATGGCTACACCTTC.

This chain joins TRBV20-1 and TRBJ1-5; tentative D call: TRBD1 (6 bases). Trimming left V 3 bases short and J 4 bases short, with 13 bases between. The CDR3 has 14 residues. In germline, CDR1 is DFQATT, CDR2 SNEGSKA (reference sequence). The CDR3 DNA is TGCAGTGCTAGGGCCGGGACAAAGAATCAGCCCCAGCATTTT. This encodes CSARAGTKNQPQHF.

This clonotype has only a few counts. This chain uses TRBV10-3 with TRBJ1-2; maybe TRBD1 (6 bases). Germline V gives CDR1 ENHRY, CDR2 SYGVKD. This CDR3 comprises 15 residues. V lost 3 bases, J lost 8 bases, and 19 bases lay in between. CDR3 amino acids: CAISEERGGILGYTF. In DNA, the CDR3 is TGTGCCATCAGTGAAGAAAGGGGGGGAATTTTGGGCTACACCTTC.

This rearrangement joins TRBV6-2 or TRBV6-3 to TRBJ2-5; TRBD2 agrees at 8 bases. Trimming cost V 5 bases and J 7 bases; bases outside gene matches: 15. Germline CDR1 is MNHEY and CDR2 is SVGEGT. The CDR3 has 16 amino acids. The CDR3 nucleotides read TGTGCCAGCAGTCAAGCCCTCCGGGGGGGCCTCGGGACCCAGTACTTC. This codes for CASSQALRGGLGTQYF.

The J gene is TRBJ1-5, the V gene TRBV7-8; D not resolved. The CDR3 loop spans 12 amino acids. Germline CDR1 is SGHVS and CDR2 is FQNEAQ. Trimming stripped 4 bases from V and 3 bases from J, with 4 bases between. CDR3 protein: CASSSPNQPQHF. CDR3 sequence (DNA): TGTGCCAGCAGCTCCCCCAATCAGCCCCAGCATTTT.

This CDR3 is CSARASGGVNTGELFF. CDR3 bases: TGCAGTGCTAGAGCTAGCGGGGGAGTCAACACCGGGGAGCTGTTTTTT. The chain is built from TRBV20-1 and TRBJ2-2; 10 bases map to TRBD2. The germline V gene encodes CDR1 DFQATT and CDR2 SNEGSKA (reference sequence). The CDR3 loop spans 16 amino acids. The V gene end was trimmed by 1 base and the J gene end by 2 bases; junction bases not matched to a gene: 4.

The J gene is TRBJ1-2, the V gene TRBV20-1; D not certain. CDR1 and CDR2 (germline): DFQATT, SNEGSKA (reference sequence). V was clipped by 3 bases and J by 6 bases, with 14 bases between them. The length of the CDR3 is 13 residues. CDR3 region: CSASISSGHGYTF. For the CDR3, the DNA is TGCAGTGCTAGTATCTCGAGCGGACATGGCTACACCTTC.

The chain is built from TRBV11-2 and TRBJ2-1; the D is unclear. Germline CDR1 SGHAT, CDR2 FQNNGV. The CDR3 has 15 amino acids. The V end lost 3 bases, the J end lost 7 bases, and 16 bases lay between the germline ends. Written as DNA, the CDR3 is TGTGCCAGCAGCTTTAATCGAGGTCTATGGAATGAGCAGTTCTTC. This gives the protein CASSFNRGLWNEQFF.

This clonotype was seen a few times. This chain uses TRBV25-1 with TRBJ1-2; D ambiguous. The CDR3 spans 14 residues. Germline V lookup: CDR1 MGHDK, CDR2 SYGVNS. V gave up 6 bases and J gave up 8 bases, with 19 bases separating them. CDR3 sequence: CASRGASDRSGYTF. CDR3 coding DNA: TGTGCCAGCAGGGGAGCCTCGGACCGAAGCGGCTACACCTTC.

The chain combines TRBV6-1 with TRBJ1-5, with a tentative D call TRBD1 (6 bases). V was shortened by 5 bases and J by 3 bases, with 14 bases between the two germline ends. CDR1 MNHNS and CDR2 SASEGT come from the germline V gene. The CDR3 covers 15 residues. The CDR3 DNA sequence: TGTGCCAGCAGTAAAACAGGGTTGAACAATCAGCCCCAGCATTTT. This sequence encodes CASSKTGLNNQPQHF.

CDR3 sequence (DNA): TGCAGTGCGAATAGCGTAGCGAACACCGGGGAGCTGTTTTTT. Amino acids: CSANSVANTGELFF. The gene calls are TRBV20-1 and TRBJ2-2, with a weak D call TRBD2 (5 bases). The germline V and J ends were trimmed by 6 bases and 0 bases, with 11 bases remaining between them. There are 14 residues in the CDR3. Germline-derived CDR1 and CDR2 are DFQATT and SNEGSKA (reference sequence).

This clonotype was found a few times. CDR3: CASSVNREGGYTF. Written as DNA, the CDR3 is TGCGCCAGCAGTGTCAACAGGGAAGGCGGCTACACCTTC. The chain couples TRBV10-1 to TRBJ1-2; tentatively, D is TRBD1 (6 bases). The CDR3 consists of 13 residues. Trimming pared 4 bases from V and 8 bases from J, leaving 14 bases between. Germline assignment: CDR1 WNHNN and CDR2 SYGVQD (reference sequence).

The rearrangement joins TRBV12-3 or TRBV12-4 to TRBJ1-2; D remains ambiguous. V was cut by 2 bases and J by 3 bases, with 4 bases left in between. CDR3 length: 12 residues. In DNA, the CDR3 is TGTGCCAGCAGTTTAAGCGACTATGGCTACACCTTC. It specifies CASSLSDYGYTF.

Only one count was recorded for this clonotype. The rearrangement uses TRBV7-9 and TRBJ1-6; 7 nucleotides align to TRBD1. Losses at the gene ends were 1 base for V and 7 bases for J; bases not matched to a gene: 1. The germline gives CDR1 SEHNR, CDR2 FQNEAQ (reference sequence). The length of the CDR3 is 14 residues. In nucleotides, the CDR3 is TGTGCCAGCAGCTTAGGGACAGGAAATTCACCCCTCCACTTT. This translates into CASSLGTGNSPLHF.

The chain couples TRBV11-3 to TRBJ1-1; 8 bases align to TRBD1. This CDR3 has 14 residues. The V and J ends lost 0 bases and 8 bases, in that order; junction bases with no gene match: 5. Per the germline V gene, CDR1 is SGHNT and CDR2 is YENEEA. The CDR3 DNA is TGTGCCAGCAGCTTAGAAACAGGGGGGATCGAAGCTTTCTTT. Its protein is CASSLETGGIEAFF.

This chain uses TRBV12-3 or TRBV12-4 with TRBJ2-3, with TRBD1 identical over 8 bases. V was pared by 3 bases and J by 4 bases, with 9 bases of the junction left unmatched. The CDR3 is 16 residues long. CDR3 in amino acids: CASSLGLGRGPDTQYF. CDR3 sequence (DNA): TGTGCCAGCAGTTTGGGGTTGGGCAGGGGGCCAGATACGCAGTATTTT.